Each of the 32 T cell receptor beta chains below was sequenced from the same sample in a study of shared clonotypes between healthy human individuals. Sequencing was performed with immunoSEQ multiplex PCR; in TCRdb, only in-frame clones are kept and a portion is missing. The sample lists some 2,100,000 clones, 90% to 96% occurring once. Source material: naive CD4+ T cells sorted from blood. Subset specified: CD45RA+ positively selected. These receptors all come from a man in his late teens or twenties in good health.

CDR3 loop: CASRPPGLATNGELFF. The DNA for the CDR3 is TGTGCCAGCCGACCCCCTGGACTAGCGACGAACGGGGAGCTGTTTTTT. The V and J genes are TRBV11-2 and TRBJ2-2; 9 bases fit TRBD2. The length of the CDR3 is 16 residues. V lost 8 bases, J lost 7 bases, and 14 bases stayed unmatched. The germline V gene has CDR1 SGHAT and CDR2 FQNNGV.

This sequence joins TRBV5-4 and TRBJ2-1, with 8 bases aligning to TRBD2. The length of the CDR3 is 14 residues. From germline, CDR1 is SGHNT and CDR2 YYREEE (reference sequence). V dropped 2 bases and J dropped 7; count of bases not matched to a gene: 5. In nucleotides, the CDR3 is TGTGCCAGCAGCTTTACGGGGGGGCCTAATGAGCAGTTCTTC. Its protein product is CASSFTGGPNEQFF. The full variable domain, with the rest looked up from reference TRBV5-4 and TRBJ2-1, is ETGVTQSPTHLIKTRGQQVTLRCSSQSGHNTVSWYQQALGQGPQFIFQYYREEENGRGNFPPRFSGLQFPNYSSELNVNALELDDSALYLCASSFTGGPNEQFFGPGTRLTVL.

The CDR3 sequence is CASSPPSGGRHDEQFF. In nucleotides, the CDR3 is TGTGCCAGCTCACCCCCTAGCGGGGGGCGACACGATGAGCAGTTCTTC. This sequence joins TRBV18 and TRBJ2-1, with 11 bases that match TRBD2. Germline V CDR1 and CDR2: KGHSH, LQKENI. The CDR3 is 16 amino acids. The V and J ends lost 3 bases and 8 bases, in that order; junction bases with no gene match: 9.

CDR3 protein: CASSVDLAERNSPLHF. CDR3 in DNA: TGTGCCAGCAGCGTAGATTTGGCGGAACGAAATTCACCCCTCCACTTT. This chain uses TRBV9 with TRBJ1-6; D is ambiguous. This CDR3 comprises 16 residues. The V gene's germline CDR1 is SGDLS and CDR2 YYNGEE. The V gene lost 0 bases and the J gene lost 7 bases, with 14 bases spanning the gap.

This chain links TRBV28 with TRBJ2-2, with D uncertain. CDR1 MDHEN and CDR2 SYDVKM come from the germline V gene. The V gene lost 5 bases and the J gene lost 3 bases, with 13 bases spanning the gap. The CDR3 totals 15 residues. Written as DNA, the CDR3 is TGTGCCAGCAGTACCTCCGTAGGGTACACCGGGGAGCTGTTTTTT. Translating gives CASSTSVGYTGELFF.

The chain combines TRBV6-6 with TRBJ2-2; D is unresolved. V dropped 6 bases and J dropped 6 bases, with 14 bases sitting between them. Germline V CDR1 and CDR2: MNHNY, SVGAGI (reference sequence). This CDR3 is 14 amino acids long. The DNA for the CDR3 is TGTGCCAGCAGGCCAACAGACTTTGCCGGGGAGCTGTTTTTT. Translated: CASRPTDFAGELFF.

The chain links TRBV30 to TRBJ1-5, with 8 positions matching TRBD1. J lost 4 bases, V lost 3 bases, and 11 bases had no gene match. Looked up from germline, CDR1 is GTSNPN and CDR2 is SVGIG (reference sequence). The CDR3 spans 16 residues. CDR3 sequence: CAWSGLGQGGNQPQHF. The CDR3 bases are TGTGCCTGGAGCGGGCTCGGACAGGGAGGAAATCAGCCCCAGCATTTT.

Concerning this clone: The same CDR3 can be traced to other DNA sequences in this sample. The chain is built from TRBV5-1 and TRBJ1-6; D is unclear. V lost 0 bases to trimming and J lost 8 bases, with 9 bases between them. Germline CDR1 is SGHRS and CDR2 is YFSETQ. CDR3 length: 14 residues. The CDR3 sequence is CASSLAPADSPLHF. The CDR3 DNA reads as TGCGCCAGCAGCTTGGCCCCCGCCGATTCACCCCTCCACTTT. The full variable domain, its missing parts supplied by reference TRBV5-1 and TRBJ1-6, is KAGVTQTPRYLIKTRGQQVTLSCSPISGHRSVSWYQQTPGQGLQFLFEYFSETQRNKGNFPGRFSGRQFSNSRSEMNVSTLELGDSALYLCASSLAPADSPLHFGNGTRLTVT.

This rearrangement joins TRBV5-4 to TRBJ2-7, with 10 bases fitting TRBD2. The germline CDR1 and CDR2 sequences are SGHNT and YYREEE (reference sequence). This CDR3 contains 15 residues. Trimming at V came to 3 bases and at J to 6 bases, leaving 9 bases not matched to a gene. CDR3 nucleotide sequence: TGTGCCAGCAGCTCCGGCGGGACTAGCGTTCGCGAGCAGTACTTC. Its protein product is CASSSGGTSVREQYF.

The chain couples TRBV5-1 to TRBJ2-5; either TRBD1 or TRBD2 may fit D (6 bases each). The CDR3 extends over 16 amino acids. Germline assignment: CDR1 SGHRS and CDR2 YFSETQ. Deletions cut 4 bases from V and 4 bases from J, with 20 bases between. CDR3 sequence reads: CASSQTRGLGSETQYF. The CDR3 nucleotides are TGCGCCAGCAGCCAGACTAGGGGGTTGGGGTCAGAGACCCAGTACTTC. Supplemented by reference TRBV5-1 and TRBJ2-5, the full variable domain reads KAGVTQTPRYLIKTRGQQVTLSCSPISGHRSVSWYQQTPGQGLQFLFEYFSETQRNKGNFPGRFSGRQFSNSRSEMNVSTLELGDSALYLCASSQTRGLGSETQYFGPGTRLLVL.

This chain joins TRBV7-6 and TRBJ2-5; D unclear. Per germline, CDR1 SGHVS and CDR2 FNYEAQ. CDR3 size: 13 residues. The V and J ends lost 0 bases and 4 bases respectively, with 6 bases between them. The CDR3 sequence: CASSLALGETQYF. The CDR3 DNA sequence: TGTGCCAGCAGCTTAGCCCTAGGAGAGACCCAGTACTTC.

The gene calls are TRBV18 and TRBJ2-2; TRBD1 matches 7 bases. The V gene end was trimmed by 4 bases and the J gene end by 6 bases; junction bases not matched to a gene: 5. This CDR3 is 14 amino acids long. Germline V gives CDR1 KGHSH, CDR2 LQKENI. The DNA of the CDR3 is TGTGCCAGCTCACTCCGACAGGGTTCCGGGGAGCTGTTTTTT. Its translation: CASSLRQGSGELFF. Variable domain in full (rest from reference TRBV18 and TRBJ2-2): NAGVMQNPRHLVRRRGQEARLRCSPMKGHSHVYWYRQLPEEGLKFMVYLQKENIIDESGMPKERFSAEFPKEGPSILRIQQVVRGDSAAYFCASSLRQGSGELFFGEGSRLTVL.

V gene TRBV6-1 combines with J gene TRBJ1-6, with TRBD1 matching over 7 bases. The V gene end was trimmed by 7 bases and the J gene end by 9 bases; junction bases not matched to a gene: 6. The CDR3 is made up of 13 amino acids. Germline V CDR1 and CDR2: MNHNS, SASEGT. CDR3 protein: CASNGQASSPLHF. The DNA of the CDR3 is TGTGCCAGCAATGGACAGGCCAGTTCACCCCTCCACTTT.

Remarks on this clone: The sample carries other DNA sequences with the same CDR3. The chain joins TRBV2 to TRBJ1-1; no clear D. Trimming left V 4 bases short and J 0 bases short, with 6 bases between. CDR3 length: 13 amino acids. From germline, CDR1 is SNHLY and CDR2 FYNNEI. The CDR3 coding sequence is TGTGCCAGCAGTGGAGACATGAACACTGAAGCTTTCTTT. This encodes CASSGDMNTEAFF.

The chain employs TRBV27 and TRBJ1-5, with unresolved D. The V end was cut by 5 bases, the J end by 7 bases, with 24 bases between. The germline V gene encodes CDR1 MNHEY and CDR2 SMNVEV (reference sequence). This CDR3 is built from 17 residues. The CDR3 spells CASSASLTGRSGQPQHF. CDR3 sequence (DNA): TGTGCCAGCAGTGCCAGCCTCACGGGGAGGAGCGGCCAGCCCCAGCATTTT.

The chain carries TRBV28 and TRBJ1-1; TRBD1 might be the D (5 bases). The V gene's germline CDR1 is MDHEN and CDR2 SYDVKM. The CDR3 extends over 20 amino acids. Deletions cut 5 bases from V and 0 bases from J, with 28 bases between. The CDR3 region has the DNA TGTGCCAGCAGTCCCAAGACAGCCCGGGCCGGTCCACCGGTGAACACTGAAGCTTTCTTT. Its translation is CASSPKTARAGPPVNTEAFF.

The chain uses TRBV11-2 and TRBJ1-3; weak D call: TRBD1 (6 bases). The V end lost 4 bases, the J end lost 7 bases, and 14 bases lay between the germline ends. Germline values: CDR1 SGHAT, CDR2 FQNNGV. The CDR3 is made up of 14 amino acids. CDR3 sequence (DNA): TGTGCCAGCAGCTACCCAGGGGTTTGGAACACCATATATTTT. This gives the protein CASSYPGVWNTIYF.

V and J are TRBV19 and TRBJ1-5; tentatively, D is TRBD1 (6 bases). Germline-derived CDR1 and CDR2 are LNHDA and SQIVND (reference sequence). This CDR3 has 15 residues. The V end lost 7 bases, the J end lost 3 bases, and 16 bases lay between the germline ends. CDR3 sequence reads: CASKHSYRDNQPQHF. The CDR3 DNA follows: TGTGCCAGTAAACACTCTTACAGGGACAATCAGCCCCAGCATTTT.

This clone was counted once. The chain joins TRBV27 to TRBJ2-5; D gene ambiguous. The germline V and J ends were trimmed by 6 bases and 1 base, with 9 bases remaining between them. This CDR3 spans 13 amino acids. Germline assignment: CDR1 MNHEY and CDR2 SMNVEV (reference sequence). CDR3 region: CASRLNGQETQYF. CDR3 DNA sequence: TGTGCCAGCAGGTTAAATGGCCAAGAGACCCAGTACTTC.

This chain uses TRBV5-4 with TRBJ1-2, with TRBD1 matching 9 bases. Germline CDR1 is SGHNT and CDR2 is YYREEE (reference sequence). With 3 bases clipped from V and 4 bases from J, the junction kept 4 bases outside the gene matches. CDR3 length: 14 amino acids. CDR3 in amino acids: CASSSPGQGYGYTF. For the CDR3, the DNA is TGTGCCAGCAGCTCTCCGGGACAGGGCTATGGCTACACCTTC.

V gene TRBV5-1 combines with J gene TRBJ2-7; TRBD2 agrees at 9 bases. Losses at the gene ends were 0 bases for V and 0 bases for J; bases not matched to a gene: 4. This CDR3 has 16 residues. Germline V CDR1 and CDR2: SGHRS, YFSETQ. As DNA, the CDR3 is TGCGCCAGCAGCTTGGTAGCGGGGGAACTCTCCTACGAGCAGTACTTC. This translates into CASSLVAGELSYEQYF.

On this clone itself: One junction end disagrees with the germline gene, perhaps due to a read error. The rearrangement uses TRBV10-1 and TRBJ2-3; D may be TRBD2 (6 bases). Germline lookup yields CDR1 WNHNN and CDR2 SYGVQD (reference sequence). The CDR3 spans 15 residues. The CDR3 here is CANSESGEVTDTQYF. CDR3 DNA: TGCGCCAACAGTGAGTCGGGAGAAGTCACAGATACGCAGTATTTT.

The V call is TRBV14, the J call TRBJ1-1; D not certain. Germline V gene sequence: CDR1 SGHDN, CDR2 FVKESK. The CDR3 contains 15 residues. Trimming took off 4 bases at V and 1 base at J, with 13 bases between the two ends. The CDR3 loop reads CASSLLEVWNTEAFF. Here the CDR3 DNA reads TGTGCCAGCAGCCTACTGGAGGTTTGGAACACTGAAGCTTTCTTT.

The chain has TRBV28 and TRBJ1-4; maybe TRBD1 (5 bases). V was clipped by 4 bases and J by 5 bases, with 17 bases between them. Germline values: CDR1 MDHEN, CDR2 SYDVKM. This CDR3 is built from 16 residues. CDR3 sequence (DNA): TGTGCCAGCAGTTGGGATCTCCGGGACGGAAATGAAAAACTGTTTTTT. This sequence encodes CASSWDLRDGNEKLFF.

The chain employs TRBV7-2 and TRBJ2-7; a weak D match, TRBD2 (7 bases). The CDR3 runs 15 residues. Between the trimmed V and J ends, which lost 5 bases and 7 bases, there was a span of 21 bases. Germline V gene data show CDR1 as SGHTA and CDR2 as FQGNSA. The DNA for the CDR3 is TGTGCCAGCAGCCCCGATCGGGGGCGCGGGGGAGAGCAGTACTTC. It translates to CASSPDRGRGGEQYF.

This chain joins TRBV30 and TRBJ2-5; D tentatively fits TRBD1 or TRBD2 (5 bases each). CDR1 and CDR2 from the germline V gene are GTSNPN and SVGIG (reference sequence). This CDR3 is 14 amino acids long. V was cut by 3 bases and J by 2 bases, with 13 bases left in between. In DNA form, the CDR3 reads TGTGCCTGGAGCCGGGGCAGAGAGCAAGAGACCCAGTACTTC. This sequence encodes CAWSRGREQETQYF.

The V and J genes are TRBV7-2 and TRBJ1-2, with D perhaps matching TRBD1 (5 bases). V was pared by 5 bases and J by 0 bases, with 13 bases between. The CDR3 spans 15 residues. Germline V CDR1 and CDR2: SGHTA, FQGNSA. The CDR3, as DNA: TGTGCCAGCAGCCAAACAGGTGCCTCTAACTATGGCTACACCTTC. Translation gives CASSQTGASNYGYTF. The whole variable domain, filled in from reference TRBV7-2 and TRBJ1-2, reads GAGVSQSPSNKVTEKGKDVELRCDPISGHTALYWYRQSLGQGLEFLIYFQGNSAPDKSGLPSDRFSAERTGGSVSTLTIQRTQQEDSAVYLCASSQTGASNYGYTFGSGTRLTVV.

The CDR3 bases are TGCGCCAGCAGCATACAGGGAGGGGCCACTGAAGCTTTCTTT. It encodes CASSIQGGATEAFF. The rearrangement links TRBV5-1 to TRBJ1-1, with D possibly TRBD1 on 6 matching bases. The CDR3 is made up of 14 amino acids. The germline V and J ends were trimmed by 4 bases and 4 bases, with 14 bases remaining between them. The germline V gene encodes CDR1 SGHRS and CDR2 YFSETQ.

On this clone: This sample includes further DNA sequences coding for the same CDR3. J is TRBJ1-5 and V is TRBV6-6, with D perhaps matching TRBD1 (6 bases). The CDR3 totals 15 residues. With 4 bases removed from V and 0 bases from J, the gap between germline ends came to 10 bases. CDR1 and CDR2 from the germline V gene are MNHNY and SVGAGI (reference sequence). In DNA form, the CDR3 reads TGTGCCAGCAGTTCAAGACAGGCTAGCAATCAGCCCCAGCATTTT. As protein: CASSSRQASNQPQHF.

The chain combines TRBV6-1 with TRBJ1-1; D remains unclear. Germline V CDR1 and CDR2: MNHNS, SASEGT. The CDR3 is 14 residues long. V was cut by 2 bases and J by 4 bases, with 11 bases left in between. In DNA form, the CDR3 reads TGTGCCAGCAGTGAACCCGGGGAGGGCACTGAAGCTTTCTTT. Protein sequence: CASSEPGEGTEAFF.

J is TRBJ1-1 and V is TRBV18; D is uncertain. The CDR3 has 12 amino acids. Per the germline V gene, CDR1 is KGHSH and CDR2 is LQKENI. Trimming took 5 bases from V and 2 from J, leaving 6 bases between them. The CDR3 spells CASSKINTEAFF. CDR3 in DNA: TGTGCCAGCTCAAAGATAAACACTGAAGCTTTCTTT.

This clone occurred once. J is TRBJ1-3 and V is TRBV18; D ambiguous. The germline V gene has CDR1 KGHSH and CDR2 LQKENI. Trimming removed 10 bases at V and 0 bases at J, with 10 bases between. The CDR3 spans 13 residues. The CDR3 protein is CATTEDSGNTIYF. CDR3 DNA sequence: TGTGCCACTACCGAGGACTCTGGAAACACCATATATTTT.